Here is one T cell receptor (beta chain) with its context. The antigen remains undetermined. The TRB cDNA libraries were prepared by 5' RACE with UMI labels. TCRdb derives one entry per CDR3 protein from the 5' RACE reads, leaving out DNA. The sample data list around 160,000 distinct CDR3 sequences. This record comes from a study of CXCR3-negative and CXCR3-positive naive CD8 T cells. The CDR3 has 14 amino acids. The germline V gene has CDR1 WSHSY and CDR2 SAAADI. The study, taken as a whole, reports: Naive cells that were CXCR3-negative or CXCR3-positive used TRBV-TRBJ genes alike, while memory cells diverged. Relative to CXCR3-negative naive cells, CXCR3-positive naive cells had more hydrophobic TRB CDR3s.

Sequenced sample: naive CXCR3+ CD8+ T cells from blood. Subset of the sample: CD45RO-CCR7+CD27+CD95- naive CD8+ T cells expressing CXCR3 (TNR3+). This chain connects TRBV10-2 to TRBJ2-7; without DNA, the TCRdb call of TRBD2 cannot be checked. This sequence was found in a human donor in good health. Some clones in this sample may be carry-over from other donors' samples. The CDR3 sequence: CASSPGTRLYEQYF.